These 32 T cell receptor beta chains were all obtained from the same sample, sequenced in a study of identical twins (dated by TCRdb to 2016 to 2018). Library construction relied on 5' RACE. The sequencer listed for this sample is Illumina HiSeq 2000. TCRdb redid the processing of the public reads, applying fastp at Q25 and MiXCR, and retained in-frame beta chains. A single entry per CDR3 protein holds the most common genes and DNA from its merged rows. For this sample there are 690,000 or so distinct CDR3 sequences; around 8.3% appear just once. The top ten constitute approximately 0.94% of the sample. The sample also formed part of further work on yellow fever vaccine responses in identical twins.

Source material: PBMCs. Receptors were obtained from a woman aged 18-29 years in good health.

The chain joins TRBV7-6 to TRBJ2-1; the D gene is possibly TRBD2 (5 bases). Trimming pared 3 bases from V and 1 base from J, leaving 10 bases between. The germline CDR1 and CDR2 sequences are SGHVS and FNYEAQ. There are 15 residues in the CDR3. The CDR3 bases are TGTGCCAGCAGCTTGGGAGCGGATTCCTACAATGAGCAGTTCTTC. Encoded protein: CASSLGADSYNEQFF.

This clonotype appeared many times. The chain links TRBV5-1 to TRBJ1-1, with D unclear. CDR1 is SGHRS and CDR2 is YFSETQ in the germline V gene. Trimming removed 1 base at V and 0 bases at J, with 4 bases between. The CDR3 covers 13 residues. DNA of the CDR3: TGCGCCAGCAGCTTGAAGTTGAACACTGAAGCTTTCTTT. This sequence encodes CASSLKLNTEAFF.

This clonotype was found many times. The CDR3 nucleotides read TGCGCCAGCAGCTTGAGGGGGCGCGACACTGAAGCTTTCTTT. Amino acid sequence: CASSLRGRDTEAFF. The chain links TRBV5-1 to TRBJ1-1; TRBD1 matches at 7 bases. V was pared by 1 base and J by 3 bases, with 3 bases of the junction left unmatched. The germline CDR1 and CDR2 sequences are SGHRS and YFSETQ. This CDR3 spans 14 amino acids.

Comment on this clonotype: At one boundary the junction diverges from the germline segment, which might be a read error. The chain joins TRBV5-6 to TRBJ2-7; D call uncertain. The CDR3 has 14 amino acids. Germline loops: CDR1 SGHDT, CDR2 YYEEEE. The CDR3 loop is CATSRVHTSYEQYF. The CDR3 DNA reads as TGTGCCACCAGCCGCGTACATACTTCCTACGAGCAGTACTTC.

This clonotype was counted at least ten times. The chain uses TRBV6-4 and TRBJ2-3; TRBD1 aligns across 8 bases. The CDR3 runs to 15 residues. With V trimmed by 8 bases and J by 5 bases, 12 bases remained unmatched. The germline V gene has CDR1 MRHNA and CDR2 SNTAGT. The CDR3 nucleotides are TGTGCCAGCGCCATCGATGGACAGGGAAAAGATACGCAGTATTTT. Translation: CASAIDGQGKDTQYF.

The chain uses TRBV12-3 or TRBV12-4 and TRBJ2-2; D is uncertain. Trimming took off 7 bases at V and 1 base at J, with 28 bases between the two ends. This CDR3 spans 20 amino acids. CDR3 DNA sequence: TGTGCCAGCATTCCTTGGCCTCGAACCCTTCCCATCCTGAACACCGGGGAGCTGTTTTTT. Protein: CASIPWPRTLPILNTGELFF.

This clonotype has a handful of counts. J is TRBJ2-5 and V is TRBV29-1; possible D gene TRBD2, 6 bases. V gave up 4 bases and J gave up 5 bases, with 17 bases separating them. Per the germline V gene, CDR1 is SQVTM and CDR2 is ANQGSEA. There are 14 residues in the CDR3. The CDR3 nucleotides are TGCAGCGTTGGGGGCGTTGCGGGGTCTGAGACCCAGTACTTC. This translates into CSVGGVAGSETQYF.

The chain recombines TRBV20-1 with TRBJ1-5; TRBD1 is a possible D gene (5 bases). The V gene's germline CDR1 is DFQATT and CDR2 SNEGSKA (reference sequence). V lost 6 bases, J lost 0 bases, and 12 bases lay in between. This CDR3 has 14 residues. The CDR3 spells CSATPTASNQPQHF. The CDR3 DNA is TGCAGTGCCACCCCGACAGCTAGCAATCAGCCCCAGCATTTT.

This clonotype was observed a few times. The V gene is TRBV5-1, the J gene TRBJ1-2; D is uncertain. The CDR3 length is 12 residues. V lost 1 base and J lost 6, with 7 bases in between. Germline values: CDR1 SGHRS, CDR2 YFSETQ. The CDR3 bases are TGCGCCAGCAGCTTGCGGGATGATGGCTACACCTTC. It codes for CASSLRDDGYTF.

There are a few counts of this clonotype. The genes are TRBV6-1 and TRBJ2-7, with 12 bases lining up with TRBD1. V shed 1 base, J shed 4 bases, and the junction held 5 bases outside the gene matches. The germline V gene has CDR1 MNHNS and CDR2 SASEGT. CDR3 length: 16 residues. CDR3 sequence reads: CASSEGRDRGLYEQYF. The CDR3 DNA follows: TGTGCCAGCAGTGAAGGAAGGGACAGGGGGCTGTACGAGCAGTACTTC.

The chain recombines TRBV30 with TRBJ1-5, with 8 bases matching TRBD1. Per germline, CDR1 GTSNPN and CDR2 SVGIG (reference sequence). The CDR3 contains 14 residues. J was trimmed by 6 bases and V by 0 bases; bases with no gene match: 4. The CDR3 DNA reads TGTGCCTGGAGTGTGCCAGGGGGCTTTCAGCCCCAGCATTTT. Its translation is CAWSVPGGFQPQHF. The full variable domain, its missing parts supplied by reference TRBV30 and TRBJ1-5, is SQTIHQWPATLVQPVGSPLSLECTVEGTSNPNLYWYRQAAGRGLQLLFYSVGIGQISSEVPQNLSASRPQDRQFILSSKKLLLSDSGFYLCAWSVPGGFQPQHFGDGTRLSIL.

The chain carries TRBV29-1 and TRBJ2-1; 7 nucleotides align to TRBD2. The CDR3 contains 14 residues. Per the germline V gene, CDR1 is SQVTM and CDR2 is ANQGSEA. Trimming took 4 bases from V and 2 from J; bases not matched to a gene: 5. The CDR3 spells CSVGAGTTYNEQFF. CDR3 nucleotide sequence: TGCAGCGTTGGGGCCGGGACTACCTACAATGAGCAGTTCTTC.

V and J are TRBV12-3 or TRBV12-4 and TRBJ2-1; either TRBD1 or TRBD2 may fit D (5 bases each). CDR3 length equals 17 residues. V lost 6 bases, J lost 3 bases, and 21 bases lay in between. The CDR3 nucleotides read TGTGCCAGCAGCTTCCCGAAAACCGGGACCCACTACAATGAGCAGTTCTTC. Protein: CASSFPKTGTHYNEQFF.

CDR3 protein: CASSLTGFTDTQYF. Written as DNA, the CDR3 is TGTGCCAGCAGCCTAACAGGTTTCACAGATACGCAGTATTTT. The chain carries TRBV28 and TRBJ2-3; the D gene is possibly TRBD1 (5 bases). CDR1 and CDR2 from the germline V gene are MDHEN and SYDVKM. V dropped 6 bases and J dropped 2 bases, with 12 bases sitting between them. This CDR3 is 14 amino acids long.

This clonotype came up many times. This chain connects TRBV7-9 to TRBJ2-1, with a possible D match to TRBD1 (6 bases). The V end was cut by 0 bases, the J end by 9 bases, with 9 bases between. The CDR3 is made up of 13 amino acids. Germline CDR1 and CDR2: SEHNR and FQNEAQ (reference sequence). The CDR3 region is CASSLAGGTEQFF. In DNA form, the CDR3 reads TGTGCCAGCAGCTTAGCAGGGGGAACTGAGCAGTTCTTC. Complete variable domain (other parts from reference TRBV7-9 and TRBJ2-1): DTGVSQNPRHKITKRGQNVTFRCDPISEHNRLYWYRQTLGQGPEFLTYFQNEAQLEKSRLLSDRFSAERPKGSFSTLEIQRTEQGDSAMYLCASSLAGGTEQFFGPGTRLTVL.

This clonotype was seen a handful of times. The chain couples TRBV27 to TRBJ2-7; 8 bases map to TRBD2. This CDR3 spans 12 amino acids. Germline CDR1 MNHEY, CDR2 SMNVEV (reference sequence). Losses at the gene ends were 11 bases for V and 2 bases for J; bases not matched to a gene: 5. Here the CDR3 DNA reads TGTGCCTCGGGGGGGGACACCTACGAGCAGTACTTC. This gives the protein CASGGDTYEQYF.

This clonotype was seen more than once but under ten times. CDR3 residues: CASSKDRGRETQYF. For the CDR3, the DNA is TGTGCCAGCTCAAAGGACAGAGGGAGAGAGACCCAGTACTTC. The chain joins TRBV18 to TRBJ2-5, with D maybe TRBD1 (6 bases). The ends were cut back, 5 bases at V and 4 bases at J, with 14 bases in the middle. The CDR3 contains 14 residues. CDR1 and CDR2 from the germline V gene are KGHSH and LQKENI.

This clonotype was found a few times. The genes are TRBV27 and TRBJ1-5, with 8 bases identical to TRBD1. This CDR3 is built from 14 residues. V was clipped by 5 bases and J by 4 bases; unmatched bases: 4. Germline-derived CDR1 and CDR2 are MNHEY and SMNVEV (reference sequence). In DNA, the CDR3 is TGTGCCAGCAGTCGTCGACAGGGGAATCAGCCCCAGCATTTT. Translation: CASSRRQGNQPQHF.

Only a few counts were recorded for this clonotype. The chain carries TRBV7-2 and TRBJ2-1; the match to TRBD2 covers 13 bases. CDR3 length: 17 amino acids. Germline assignment: CDR1 SGHTA and CDR2 FQGNSA. Unmatched junction bases numbered 8, after V lost 2 bases and J lost 7 bases. CDR3 in amino acids: CASSLTTGTSGVNEQFF. Written as DNA, the CDR3 is TGTGCCAGCAGCTTAACGACCGGGACTAGCGGGGTGAATGAGCAGTTCTTC.

This clonotype was recorded many times. This chain joins TRBV20-1 and TRBJ2-5, with TRBD2 matching 15 bases. The CDR3 runs to 15 residues. V shed 6 bases and J 4 bases; nucleotides not matched to a gene: 6. Germline CDR1 reads DFQATT; CDR2 reads SNEGSKA (reference sequence). This CDR3 is CSAPPGLAGGETQYF. CDR3 in DNA: TGCAGTGCCCCTCCGGGACTAGCGGGGGGAGAGACCCAGTACTTC.

This clonotype was counted at least ten times. The chain carries TRBV7-9 and TRBJ2-3; possible D gene TRBD2, 6 bases. Germline V gene lookup returns CDR1 SEHNR and CDR2 FQNEAQ (reference sequence). V gave up 2 bases and J gave up 2 bases, with 14 bases separating them. The length of the CDR3 is 16 residues. The CDR3 DNA sequence: TGTGCCAGCAGCTTAAATCCGACTAGTGTCACAGATACGCAGTATTTT. Amino acid sequence: CASSLNPTSVTDTQYF.

The chain has TRBV2 and TRBJ1-5; TRBD1 matches at 7 bases. The CDR3 loop spans 14 amino acids. Trimming at V came to 7 bases and at J to 4 bases, leaving 7 bases not matched to a gene. Germline V gene data show CDR1 as SNHLY and CDR2 as FYNNEI. The CDR3 DNA reads TGTGCCAGCACCGGGGACAGCATAAATCAGCCCCAGCATTTT. This translates into CASTGDSINQPQHF.

The genes are TRBV20-1 and TRBJ2-2; D is ambiguous. The CDR3 runs 16 residues. Germline CDR1 reads DFQATT; CDR2 reads SNEGSKA (reference sequence). Trimming cost V 1 base and J 0 bases, with 12 bases left between them. CDR3 DNA: TGCAGTGCTAGAGGGTCGCCAGGAGCGAACACCGGGGAGCTGTTTTTT. As protein: CSARGSPGANTGELFF.

This clonotype came up a few times. This chain connects TRBV6-2 or TRBV6-3 to TRBJ1-5, with a weak D call TRBD1 (5 bases). CDR3 length: 13 residues. V was shortened by 4 bases and J by 8 bases, with 12 bases between the two germline ends. The germline gives CDR1 MNHEY, CDR2 SVGEGT. The CDR3 spells CASSWTTVEPQHF. The CDR3 nucleotides read TGTGCCAGCAGTTGGACAACGGTGGAGCCCCAGCATTTT.

The chain couples TRBV27 to TRBJ2-2; 10 bases map to TRBD2. This CDR3 spans 15 amino acids. V dropped 8 bases and J dropped 3; count of bases not matched to a gene: 6. The germline gives CDR1 MNHEY, CDR2 SMNVEV (reference sequence). The CDR3 DNA is TGTGCCAGCGGCGAGCGGGAGGGATACACCGGGGAGCTGTTTTTT. Translated: CASGEREGYTGELFF.

The rearrangement joins TRBV20-1 to TRBJ2-7, with TRBD1 identical over 7 bases. Germline V gene data show CDR1 as DFQATT and CDR2 as SNEGSKA (reference sequence). V was pared by 3 bases and J by 7 bases, with 9 bases of the junction left unmatched. CDR3 length: 13 residues. The chain's CDR3 is CSARDRNRGEQYF. The CDR3 nucleotides are TGCAGTGCTAGGGATAGAAACAGGGGAGAGCAGTACTTC.

This clonotype has more than one count but fewer than ten. This chain joins TRBV20-1 and TRBJ2-7; perhaps D is TRBD1 or TRBD2 (5 bases each). The germline V gene has CDR1 DFQATT and CDR2 SNEGSKA (reference sequence). The CDR3 spans 14 residues. With 4 bases removed from V and 1 base from J, the gap between germline ends came to 14 bases. The DNA for the CDR3 is TGCAGTGCTACCCCGAGGGACCGTTCCTACGAGCAGTACTTC. Residues: CSATPRDRSYEQYF.

This clonotype was recorded a few times. This chain joins TRBV12-3 or TRBV12-4 and TRBJ2-1; 9 bases agree with TRBD2. Losses at the gene ends were 7 bases for V and 6 bases for J; bases not matched to a gene: 13. CDR3 length: 16 residues. This chain's CDR3 is CASTPAGRGGFNEQFF. Here the CDR3 DNA reads TGTGCCAGCACCCCCGCGGGGCGGGGGGGCTTCAATGAGCAGTTCTTC.

This clonotype turned up a few times. This chain connects TRBV7-9 to TRBJ2-1; TRBD2 might be the D (6 bases). V lost 5 bases, J lost 10 bases, and 24 bases lay in between. Germline assignment: CDR1 SEHNR and CDR2 FQNEAQ (reference sequence). The CDR3 loop spans 16 amino acids. This chain's CDR3 is CASSPKSISGRYEQFF. For the CDR3, the DNA is TGTGCCAGCAGCCCTAAATCTATTAGCGGTCGTTACGAGCAGTTCTTC. Complete variable domain (other parts from reference TRBV7-9 and TRBJ2-1): DTGVSQNPRHKITKRGQNVTFRCDPISEHNRLYWYRQTLGQGPEFLTYFQNEAQLEKSRLLSDRFSAERPKGSFSTLEIQRTEQGDSAMYLCASSPKSISGRYEQFFGPGTRLTVL.

The V and J genes are TRBV5-1 and TRBJ2-6; D not certain. The CDR3 consists of 18 residues. Per germline, CDR1 SGHRS and CDR2 YFSETQ. Trimming removed 2 bases from V and 1 base from J, with 16 bases in between. CDR3 coding DNA: TGCGCCAGCAGCTTTAGTTCGGCTGGCGTGTCTGGGGCCAACGTCCTGACTTTC. Residues: CASSFSSAGVSGANVLTF.

The chain carries TRBV20-1 and TRBJ2-5; 9 nucleotides match TRBD1. Germline CDR1 reads DFQATT; CDR2 reads SNEGSKA (reference sequence). The J segment lost 7 bases and the V segment lost 3 bases, leaving 9 bases of the junction unmatched. CDR3 length equals 14 residues. This CDR3 is CSARQTGGGGTQYF. CDR3 nucleotides: TGCAGTGCTAGGCAGACAGGGGGAGGCGGGACCCAGTACTTC.

The V call is TRBV15, the J call TRBJ2-1; D gene uncertain. V was shortened by 0 bases and J by 2 bases, with 11 bases between the two germline ends. CDR1 and CDR2 from the germline V gene are LNHNV and YYDKDF (reference sequence). The CDR3 runs to 16 residues. CDR3 sequence (DNA): TGTGCCACCAGCAGAGATCTCCTCGAACCCTACAATGAGCAGTTCTTC. It yields the protein CATSRDLLEPYNEQFF.